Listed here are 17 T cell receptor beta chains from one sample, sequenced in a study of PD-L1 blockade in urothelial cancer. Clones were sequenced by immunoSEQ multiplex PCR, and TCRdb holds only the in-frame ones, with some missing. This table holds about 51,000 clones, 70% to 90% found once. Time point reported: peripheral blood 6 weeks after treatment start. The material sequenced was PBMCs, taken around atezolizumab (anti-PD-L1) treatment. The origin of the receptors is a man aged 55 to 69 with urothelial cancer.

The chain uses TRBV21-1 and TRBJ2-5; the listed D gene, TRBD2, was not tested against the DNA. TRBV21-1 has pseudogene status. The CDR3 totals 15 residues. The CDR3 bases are TGTGCCAGCAGCAAAGTGCCATCGGGTGAAGAGACCCAGTACTTC. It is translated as CASSKVPSGEETQYF.

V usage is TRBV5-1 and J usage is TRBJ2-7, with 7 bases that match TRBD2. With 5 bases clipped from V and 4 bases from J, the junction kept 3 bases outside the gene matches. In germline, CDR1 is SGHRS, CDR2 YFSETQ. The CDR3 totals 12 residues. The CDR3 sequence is CASSGRGYEQYF. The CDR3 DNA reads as TGCGCCAGCAGTGGGAGGGGTTACGAGCAGTACTTC.

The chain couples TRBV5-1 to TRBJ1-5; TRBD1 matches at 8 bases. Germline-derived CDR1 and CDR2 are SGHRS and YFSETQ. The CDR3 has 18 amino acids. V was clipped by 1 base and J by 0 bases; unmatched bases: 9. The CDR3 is CASSLYSGGKDSNQPQHF. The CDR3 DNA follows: TGCGCCAGCAGCTTGTACTCAGGGGGCAAGGATAGCAATCAGCCCCAGCATTTT.

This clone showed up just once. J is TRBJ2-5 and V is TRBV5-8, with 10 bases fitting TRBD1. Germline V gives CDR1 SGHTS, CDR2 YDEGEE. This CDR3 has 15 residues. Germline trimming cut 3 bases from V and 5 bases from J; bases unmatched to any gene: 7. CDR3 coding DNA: TGTGCCAGCAGCTGGGGGAGACAGGGGGCTGAGACCCAGTACTTC. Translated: CASSWGRQGAETQYF. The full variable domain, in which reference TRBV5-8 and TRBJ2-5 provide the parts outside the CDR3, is EAGVTQSPTHLIKTRGQQATLRCSPISGHTSVYWYQQALGLGLQFLLWYDEGEERNRGNFPPRFSGRQFPNYSSELNVNALELEDSALYLCASSWGRQGAETQYFGPGTRLLVL.

Written as DNA, the CDR3 is TGTGCCAGCAGGCCAGGGGGGTCTAATGAAAAACTGTTTTTT. This sequence encodes CASRPGGSNEKLFF. The V and J genes are TRBV28 and TRBJ1-4; TRBD1 aligns across 7 bases. The CDR3 length is 14 residues. V was pared by 6 bases and J by 3 bases, with 4 bases of the junction left unmatched. The germline V gene encodes CDR1 MDHEN and CDR2 SYDVKM.

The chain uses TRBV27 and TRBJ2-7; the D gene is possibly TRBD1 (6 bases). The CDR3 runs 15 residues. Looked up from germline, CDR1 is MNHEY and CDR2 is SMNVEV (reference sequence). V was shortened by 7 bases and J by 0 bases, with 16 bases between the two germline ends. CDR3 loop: CASKPGQQSSYEQYF. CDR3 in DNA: TGTGCCAGCAAACCGGGACAACAGAGCTCCTACGAGCAGTACTTC.

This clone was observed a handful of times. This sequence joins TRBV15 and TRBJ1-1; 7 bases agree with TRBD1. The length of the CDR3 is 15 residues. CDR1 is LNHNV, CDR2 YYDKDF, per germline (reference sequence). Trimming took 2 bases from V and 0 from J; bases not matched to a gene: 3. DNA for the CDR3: TGTGCCACCAGCAGACACAGGGGCCTGAACACTGAAGCTTTCTTT. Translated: CATSRHRGLNTEAFF.

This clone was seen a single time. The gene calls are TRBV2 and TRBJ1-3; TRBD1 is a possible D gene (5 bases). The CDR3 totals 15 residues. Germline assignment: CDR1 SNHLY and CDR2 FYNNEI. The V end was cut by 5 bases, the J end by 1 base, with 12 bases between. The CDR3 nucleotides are TGTGCCAGCAGTCTCGGACACGAGTCTGGAAACACCATATATTTT. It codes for CASSLGHESGNTIYF.

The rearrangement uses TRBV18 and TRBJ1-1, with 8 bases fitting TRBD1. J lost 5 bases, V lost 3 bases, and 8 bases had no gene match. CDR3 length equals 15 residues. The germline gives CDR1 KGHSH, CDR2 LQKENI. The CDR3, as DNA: TGTGCCAGCTCACCCTTGACAGGGGATGGGACTGAAGCTTTCTTT. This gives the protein CASSPLTGDGTEAFF.

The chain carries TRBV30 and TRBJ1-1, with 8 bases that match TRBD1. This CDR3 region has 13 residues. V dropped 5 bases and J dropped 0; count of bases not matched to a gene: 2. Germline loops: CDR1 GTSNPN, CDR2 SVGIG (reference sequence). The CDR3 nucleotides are TGTGCCTGGGACAGGGGTTTGAACACTGAAGCTTTCTTT. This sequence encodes CAWDRGLNTEAFF.

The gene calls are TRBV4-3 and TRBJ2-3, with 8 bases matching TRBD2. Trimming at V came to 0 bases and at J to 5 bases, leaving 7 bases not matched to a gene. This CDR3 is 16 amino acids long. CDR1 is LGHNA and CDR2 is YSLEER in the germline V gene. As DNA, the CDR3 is TGCGCCAGCAGCCAAGATCATGGACTAGCAATAGATACGCAGTATTTT. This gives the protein CASSQDHGLAIDTQYF.

The chain's CDR3 is CASSSGTGVAEKLFF. The CDR3 DNA sequence: TGTGCCAGCAGTTCTGGGACAGGGGTGGCTGAAAAACTGTTTTTT. V is TRBV28 and J is TRBJ1-4, with 10 bases identical to TRBD1. V dropped 4 bases and J dropped 7; count of bases not matched to a gene: 6. This CDR3 has 15 amino acids. In germline, CDR1 is MDHEN, CDR2 SYDVKM.

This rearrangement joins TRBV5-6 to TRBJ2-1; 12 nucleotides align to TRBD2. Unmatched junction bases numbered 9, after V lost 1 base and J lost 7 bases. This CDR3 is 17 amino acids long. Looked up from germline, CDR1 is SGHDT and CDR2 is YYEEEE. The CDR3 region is CASSLQSSGRGANEQFF. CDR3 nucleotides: TGTGCCAGCAGCTTGCAGTCTAGCGGGAGGGGAGCGAATGAGCAGTTCTTC.

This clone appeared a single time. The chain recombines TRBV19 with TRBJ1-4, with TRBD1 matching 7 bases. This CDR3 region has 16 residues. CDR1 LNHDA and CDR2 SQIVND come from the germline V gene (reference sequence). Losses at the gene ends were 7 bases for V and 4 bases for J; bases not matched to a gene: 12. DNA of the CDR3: TGTGCCAGTAAATTCCGGGACAGAGATTTTAATGAAAAACTGTTTTTT. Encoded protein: CASKFRDRDFNEKLFF.

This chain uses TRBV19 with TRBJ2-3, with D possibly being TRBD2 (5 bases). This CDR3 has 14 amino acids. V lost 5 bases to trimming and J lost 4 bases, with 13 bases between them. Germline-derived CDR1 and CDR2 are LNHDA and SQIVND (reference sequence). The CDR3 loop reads CASSSRERADTQYF. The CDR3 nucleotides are TGTGCCAGTAGTTCTCGAGAGAGGGCAGATACGCAGTATTTT.

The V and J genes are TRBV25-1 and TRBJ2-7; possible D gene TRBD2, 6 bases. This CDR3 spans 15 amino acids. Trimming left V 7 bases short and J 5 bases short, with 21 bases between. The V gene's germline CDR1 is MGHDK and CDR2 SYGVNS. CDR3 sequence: CASKWRGSIFHEQYF. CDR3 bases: TGTGCCAGCAAGTGGCGGGGAAGTATTTTCCACGAGCAGTACTTC.

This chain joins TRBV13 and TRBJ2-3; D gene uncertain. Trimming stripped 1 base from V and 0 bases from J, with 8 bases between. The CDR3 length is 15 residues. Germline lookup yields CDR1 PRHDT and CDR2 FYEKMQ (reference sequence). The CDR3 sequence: CASSLVGVSTDTQYF. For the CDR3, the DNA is TGTGCCAGCAGCTTAGTGGGCGTAAGCACAGATACGCAGTATTTT.